These T cell receptor beta chains were read from a single sample in a study of T cells in tumors after PD-1 blockade. Method: immunoSEQ multiplex PCR; TCRdb's copy keeps in-frame clones and lacks some. The sample lists 14,000 or so clones, nearly 85% occurring once. The specimen was PBMCs, collected after anti-PD-1 treatment. These receptors all stem from a human donor with basal cell carcinoma. Both conserved end residues are part of each CDR3. The D gene is left open where the match is weak. Rows give clone size only sometimes, using once, few, many, or a class for an expanded clone.

size	V	J	D	DNA	CDR3
NA	TRBV27	TRBJ2-3	NA	TGTGCCAGCAGTTTATCCCCGGACACAGATACGCAGTATTTT	CASSLSPDTDTQYF
few	TRBV28	TRBJ2-3	NA	TGTGCCAGCAGTATATCGGACTGGCCGTTTGGCACAGATACGCAGTATTTT	CASSISDWPFGTDTQYF
few	TRBV5-4	TRBJ2-5	NA	TGTGCCAGCAGCTCCGACGAGGGGCAGGAGACCCAGTACTTC	CASSSDEGQETQYF
NA	TRBV6-1	TRBJ2-5	NA	TGTGCCAGCAGTGAATTGGCAGGAGGGTTTAAGACCCAGTACTTC	CASSELAGGFKTQYF
NA	TRBV27	TRBJ1-3	NA	TGTGCCAGCAGTTTTACCAGGGGCGGTGGAAACACCATATATTTT	CASSFTRGGGNTIYF
NA	TRBV15	TRBJ1-2	NA	TGTGCCACCAGCAGAAATGCGGGAGATGGCTACACCTTC	CATSRNAGDGYTF
NA	TRBV19	TRBJ1-5	NA	TGTGCCAGTAGTATGGCGGTTCGCAATCAGCCCCAGCATTTT	CASSMAVRNQPQHF
NA	TRBV5-1	TRBJ2-3	NA	TGCGCCAGCAGCTCCTCAGGGCAAGGGGCAGATACGCAGTATTTT	CASSSSGQGADTQYF
NA	TRBV28	TRBJ1-4	NA	TGTGCCAGCAGGAGGGGGTTACGCCGAGACAATGAAAAACTGTTTTTT	CASRRGLRRDNEKLFF
NA	TRBV5-8	TRBJ1-5	NA	TGTGCCAGCAGCTTGGTGCAGGGAAACAATCAGCCCCAGCATTTT	CASSLVQGNNQPQHF
NA	TRBV28	TRBJ1-5	TRBD1	TGTGCCAGCAAACCATCGACAGGGGGCTATAGCAATCAGCCCCAGCATTTT	CASKPSTGGYSNQPQHF
once	TRBV12-3/TRBV12-4	TRBJ2-1	NA	TGTGCCAGCAGTTTATACGGGGAGGCCGTATTCTTC	CASSLYGEAVFF
NA	TRBV14	TRBJ2-5	TRBD2	TGTGCCAGCAGCTCCGGACTAGCGGGGGATATCCAAGAGACCCAGTACTTC	CASSSGLAGDIQETQYF
NA	TRBV6-1	TRBJ2-7	NA	TGTGCCAGCAGTGAAGACCCAGGGACCGACGAGCAGTACTTC	CASSEDPGTDEQYF
NA	TRBV25-1	TRBJ2-7	TRBD1	TGTGCCAGCAGTGATCAGACAGGGGGCTACGAGCAGTACTTC	CASSDQTGGYEQYF
few	TRBV21-1	TRBJ2-7	NA	TGTGCCAGCACCTATGATGACAGGCGGGCTTGGAACGAGCAGTACTTC	CASTYDDRRAWNEQYF
NA	TRBV5-1	TRBJ2-1	NA	TGCGCCAGCAGCTTGGGGGTACCCTCCTACAATGAGCAGTTCTTC	CASSLGVPSYNEQFF